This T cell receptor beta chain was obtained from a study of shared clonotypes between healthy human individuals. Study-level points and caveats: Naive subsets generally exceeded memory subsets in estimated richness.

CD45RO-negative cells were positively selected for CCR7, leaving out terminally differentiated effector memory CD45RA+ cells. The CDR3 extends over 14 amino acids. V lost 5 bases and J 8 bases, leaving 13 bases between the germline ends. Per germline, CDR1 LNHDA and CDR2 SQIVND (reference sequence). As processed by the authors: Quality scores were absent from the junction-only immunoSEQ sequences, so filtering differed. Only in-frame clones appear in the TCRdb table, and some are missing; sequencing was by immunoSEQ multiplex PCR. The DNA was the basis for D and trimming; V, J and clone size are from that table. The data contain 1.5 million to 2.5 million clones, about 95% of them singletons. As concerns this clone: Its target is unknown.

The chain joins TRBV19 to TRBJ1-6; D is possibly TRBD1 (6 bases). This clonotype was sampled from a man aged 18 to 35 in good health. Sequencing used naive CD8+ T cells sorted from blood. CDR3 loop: CASSDRMNHSPLHF. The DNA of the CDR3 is TGTGCCAGTAGTGACAGGATGAATCATTCACCCCTCCACTTT.